Listed below are T cell receptor beta chains from one sample, sequenced in a study of blood T cells in healthy people across ages. MiXCR was run by TCRdb on the 5' RACE reads, yielding one entry per CDR3 protein. The sample lists just under 550,000 distinct CDR3 sequences, nearly 25% occurring once. These same records also appear under a second study, on T cells of mothers and their children.

The material sequenced was blood. The receptors stem from a boy between 10 and 17 years old in good health. CDR3s include the opening cysteine and the closing phenylalanine or tryptophan. The D gene is left open where the match is weak. Clone size, where shown, is once, few, many, or a class for clones that have expanded.

abundance: NA; j_gene: TRBJ1-2; v_gene: TRBV7-2; d_gene: NA; CDR3nt: TGTGCCAGCAGCCCACACAGGGTTAACTATGGCTACACCTTC; CDR3aa: CASSPHRVNYGYTF
abundance: few; j_gene: TRBJ2-5; v_gene: TRBV4-2; d_gene: TRBD1; CDR3nt: TGTGCCAGCAGCCCGGACAGGGGGGATCAAGAGACCCAGTACTTC; CDR3aa: CASSPDRGDQETQYF
abundance: NA; j_gene: TRBJ2-3; v_gene: TRBV6-6; d_gene: TRBD2; CDR3nt: TGTGCCAGCAGTTACGGTCGGGCTAGCGGCACAGGTACGCAGTATTTT; CDR3aa: CASSYGRASGTGTQYF
abundance: few; j_gene: TRBJ2-2; v_gene: TRBV7-2; d_gene: NA; CDR3nt: TGTGCCAGCAGCTTAGGGGCGAACACCGGGGAGCTGTTTTTT; CDR3aa: CASSLGANTGELFF
abundance: few; j_gene: TRBJ2-5; v_gene: TRBV7-2; d_gene: NA; CDR3nt: TGTGCCAGCAGCCTCACCCCCTTGGACGGGCAAGAGACCCAGTACTTC; CDR3aa: CASSLTPLDGQETQYF
abundance: NA; j_gene: TRBJ1-2; v_gene: TRBV7-2; d_gene: NA; CDR3nt: TGTGCCAGCAGCCTAGTTGAGTTGGGGGGCTACACCTTC; CDR3aa: CASSLVELGGYTF
abundance: NA; j_gene: TRBJ2-1; v_gene: TRBV7-3; d_gene: TRBD1; CDR3nt: TGTGCCAGCAGCTTTACCGGGACAGAACTTTACAATGAGCAGTTCTTC; CDR3aa: CASSFTGTELYNEQFF
abundance: once; j_gene: TRBJ2-7; v_gene: TRBV12-3/TRBV12-4; d_gene: TRBD2; CDR3nt: TGTGCCAGCAGCAACGAAGTAGCGGGAGGGCCGCGGGGAAGCGATTACGAGCAGTACTTC; CDR3aa: CASSNEVAGGPRGSDYEQYF
abundance: NA; j_gene: TRBJ2-5; v_gene: TRBV20-1; d_gene: TRBD1; CDR3nt: TGCAGTGCTAGACAGGGGGTAGGAGAGACCCAGTACTTC; CDR3aa: CSARQGVGETQYF
abundance: few; j_gene: TRBJ2-1; v_gene: TRBV3-1; d_gene: TRBD2; CDR3nt: TGTGCCAGCAGCCAAGTTGCTAGCGGCCTTCAGTTCTTC; CDR3aa: CASSQVASGLQFF
abundance: NA; j_gene: TRBJ2-5; v_gene: TRBV11-1; d_gene: NA; CDR3nt: TGTGCCAGCAGCTTAGCGCAAGGGTTCTCCTACAGTGAGCAGTTTTTC; CDR3aa: CASSLAQGFSYSEQFF
abundance: many; j_gene: TRBJ1-4; v_gene: TRBV7-2; d_gene: TRBD1; CDR3nt: TGTGCCAGCAGCTTAGACAGGGGAAATGAAAAACTGTTTTTT; CDR3aa: CASSLDRGNEKLFF
abundance: few; j_gene: TRBJ1-2; v_gene: TRBV10-3; d_gene: NA; CDR3nt: TGTGCCATCAGCCCCCCAGGGGATCACTATGGCTACACCTTC; CDR3aa: CAISPPGDHYGYTF
abundance: few; j_gene: TRBJ2-7; v_gene: TRBV7-9; d_gene: NA; CDR3nt: TGTGCCAGCAGCTTCGGGAACGAGCAGTACTTC; CDR3aa: CASSFGNEQYF
abundance: NA; j_gene: TRBJ2-2; v_gene: TRBV2; d_gene: NA; CDR3nt: TGTGCCAGCGGGCTTCTCGCAACGAACACCGGGGAGCTGTTTTTT; CDR3aa: CASGLLATNTGELFF
abundance: few; j_gene: TRBJ2-4; v_gene: TRBV5-1; d_gene: NA; CDR3nt: TGCGCCAGCAGCCCTGGACACAACCTAGCCAAAAACATTCAGTACTTC; CDR3aa: CASSPGHNLAKNIQYF
abundance: few; j_gene: TRBJ1-4; v_gene: TRBV28; d_gene: NA; CDR3nt: TGTGCCAGCAGTTCGGGCCTCTACCAAACAACTAATGAAAAACTGTTTTTT; CDR3aa: CASSSGLYQTTNEKLFF
abundance: NA; j_gene: TRBJ2-5; v_gene: TRBV9; d_gene: NA; CDR3nt: TGTGCCAGCAGCTCACATGACTACCACCAAGAGACCCAGTACTTC; CDR3aa: CASSSHDYHQETQYF
abundance: NA; j_gene: TRBJ2-4; v_gene: TRBV28; d_gene: NA; CDR3nt: TGTGCCAGCAGAACGGGGGTTAGGGGAGCCAAAAACATTCAGTGCTTC; CDR3aa: CASRTGVRGAKNIQCF
abundance: NA; j_gene: TRBJ2-1; v_gene: TRBV28; d_gene: TRBD1; CDR3nt: TGTGCCAGCAGATATGGATGGGACAGCTCCTACAATGAGCAGTTCTTC; CDR3aa: CASRYGWDSSYNEQFF
abundance: NA; j_gene: TRBJ1-1; v_gene: TRBV6-5; d_gene: TRBD1; CDR3nt: TGTGCCAGCACCTTGCAGGGGACAGGGGTTTCTGAAGCTTTCTTT; CDR3aa: CASTLQGTGVSEAFF
abundance: few; j_gene: TRBJ2-7; v_gene: TRBV7-9; d_gene: TRBD1; CDR3nt: TGTGCCAGCAGCCCGAAGACAGGGGCTGGGTCCGAGCAGTACTTC; CDR3aa: CASSPKTGAGSEQYF